Listed below are T cell receptor beta chains from one sample, sequenced in a study of blood T cell repertoires in COVID-19. Only in-frame clones appear in the TCRdb table, and some are missing; sequencing was by immunoSEQ multiplex PCR. There are 180,000 or so clones in the sample; about 85% occur only once, and about 1.2% lies in the top ten. The sample comprised peripheral blood. These receptors were taken from a man between 60 and 70 years old who had recovered from COVID-19. Both conserved end residues are part of each CDR3. The D gene is left open where the match is weak. Clone size is given for some rows only: seen once, a few or many times, or a class if the clone is expanded.

cdr3_aa cdr3_nt d_call v_call clone_size j_call
CASSQDPQDNEQFF TGTGCCAGCAGCCAAGATCCCCAGGATAATGAGCAGTTCTTC . TRBV4-2 . TRBJ2-1
CATSVRKGGQNTGELFF TGTGCCACCAGTGTCCGGAAGGGAGGGCAGAACACCGGGGAGCTGTTTTTT TRBD2 TRBV24-1 . TRBJ2-2
CASSQDGGTGGWNTEAFF TGCGCCAGCAGCCAAGATGGAGGGACAGGGGGCTGGAACACTGAAGCTTTCTTT TRBD1 TRBV4-1 few TRBJ1-1
CASSLDRTGTKAFF TGTGCCAGCAGCTTAGACCGGACAGGGACTAAAGCTTTCTTT TRBD1 TRBV11-3 . TRBJ1-1
CASSEVSGGTYEQYF TGTGCCAGCAGTGAAGTCAGCGGGGGTACCTACGAGCAGTACTTC TRBD2 TRBV6-1 . TRBJ2-7
CASSYDQPGQIFYEQYF TGTGCCAGCAGCTACGACCAGCCGGGACAGATCTTCTACGAGCAGTACTTC TRBD1 TRBV7-6 . TRBJ2-7
CASSLAGTENNYGYTF TGTGCCAGCAGCTTAGCCGGGACAGAAAACAACTATGGCTACACCTTC TRBD1 TRBV7-9 . TRBJ1-2
CATTLTGEQTEAFF TGTGCCACCACCCTGACAGGGGAGCAAACTGAAGCTTTCTTT TRBD1 TRBV10-3 once TRBJ1-1
CASRSAGVGHPAF TGTGCCAGCAGGTCGGCAGGGGTGGGGCACCCGGCTTTT . TRBV2 . TRBJ1-5
CASSVGLGSEKLFF TGTGCCAGCAGCGTAGGGCTGGGGAGTGAAAAACTGTTTTTT . TRBV9 . TRBJ1-4
CASSPWDTNQPQHF TGTGCCAGCAGCCCCTGGGACACTAATCAGCCCCAGCATTTT . TRBV7-9 . TRBJ1-5
CASSQQGSYNEQFF TGTGCCAGCTCACAACAGGGTTCCTACAATGAGCAGTTCTTC . TRBV18 once TRBJ2-1
CASSQDRNSGGPWYNEQFF TGTGCCAGCAGCCAAGATCGAAATAGCGGGGGGCCATGGTACAATGAGCAGTTCTTC TRBD2 TRBV3-1/TRBV3-2 . TRBJ2-1
CASRKDGGTEAFF TGTGCCAGCAGGAAGGACGGGGGGACTGAAGCTTTCTTT . TRBV12-3/TRBV12-4 . TRBJ1-1
CASSSATARDTEAFF TGTGCCAGCAGCTCCGCGACAGCTAGAGACACTGAAGCTTTCTTT . TRBV7-9 . TRBJ1-1
CASSLYRANTEAFF TGTGCCAGCAGCTTATACAGGGCCAACACTGAAGCTTTCTTT . TRBV7-2 . TRBJ1-1
CATSRVIGAETEAFF TGTGCCACCAGCAGAGTCATTGGGGCAGAAACTGAAGCTTTCTTT . TRBV15 . TRBJ1-1
CASSQGVPPRTYEQYF TGTGCCAGCAGCCAAGGGGTTCCCCCCCGGACTTACGAGCAGTACTTC . TRBV3-1/TRBV3-2 . TRBJ2-7
CASSLTGLPEAFF TGTGCCAGCAGCCTTACAGGGCTGCCAGAAGCTTTCTTT . TRBV5-5 . TRBJ1-1
CSVWGGAPNEQFF TGCAGCGTTTGGGGGGGGGCCCCCAATGAGCAGTTCTTC . TRBV29-1 . TRBJ2-1
CATSRDLLRVSYEQYF TGTGCCACCAGCAGAGATCTTCTGCGCGTTTCCTACGAGCAGTACTTC . TRBV15 . TRBJ2-7
CASSEAAGGPETQYF TGTGCCAGCAGTGAAGCAGCGGGGGGGCCAGAGACCCAGTACTTC TRBD2 TRBV6-1 . TRBJ2-5
CASSPQGGQAAEAFF TGTGCCAGCAGTCCCCAGGGTGGGCAAGCTGCTGAAGCTTTCTTT . TRBV7-3 . TRBJ1-1
CAWNQYGGYTF TGTGCCTGGAATCAGTATGGCGGCTACACCTTC . TRBV30 . TRBJ1-2
CASSSQGAVHTEAFF TGTGCCAGCAGCTCCCAGGGGGCGGTTCACACTGAAGCTTTCTTT TRBD1 TRBV11-2 . TRBJ1-1
CASSQSDTPQYF TGCGCCAGCAGCCAATCGGACACCCCGCAGTACTTC . TRBV4-1 . TRBJ2-7
CASSPPTGNYGYTF TGTGCCAGCAGTCCCCCGACAGGGAACTATGGCTACACCTTC TRBD1 TRBV6-5 . TRBJ1-2
CASSYGTRADEQFF TGTGCCAGCAGTTACGGTACTAGGGCTGACGAGCAGTTCTTC . TRBV6-5 . TRBJ2-1
CASSQAQGVSYEQYF TGTGCCAGCAGCCAAGCACAGGGGGTATCCTACGAGCAGTACTTC TRBD1 TRBV3-1/TRBV3-2 . TRBJ2-7
CASSLKRGGYNEQFF TGTGCCAGCAGCTTAAAGCGGGGGGGCTACAATGAGCAGTTCTTC TRBD2 TRBV7-2 . TRBJ2-1
CASSFRTANPSSHGYTF TGCGCCAGCAGCTTTCGGACAGCGAACCCGTCCTCGCATGGCTACACCTTC . TRBV5-1 . TRBJ1-2
CAISEATPSTDTQYF TGTGCCATCAGTGAGGCTACCCCTAGCACAGATACGCAGTATTTT . TRBV10-3 few TRBJ2-3
CASSLHPGFEGNEQFF TGTGCCAGCAGCTTACATCCGGGATTTGAAGGCAATGAGCAGTTCTTC . TRBV7-2 . TRBJ2-1
CAWTPMGSSYEKLFF TGTGCCTGGACCCCTATGGGCAGCTCGTATGAAAAACTGTTTTTT . TRBV30 . TRBJ1-4
CASSFRETQYF TGTGCCAGCAGCTTCCGAGAGACCCAGTACTTC . TRBV11-1 . TRBJ2-5
CASSPVQGGTYEQYF TGCGCCAGCAGCCCCGTACAGGGGGGGACCTACGAGCAGTACTTC . TRBV4-3 . TRBJ2-7
CASSLGEGLNQPQHF TGTGCCAGCAGCCTGGGAGAGGGACTCAATCAGCCCCAGCATTTT . TRBV7-3 . TRBJ1-5
CATSDPSSGGTRYTQYF TGTGCCACCAGTGATCCATCTAGCGGGGGGACAAGGTATACGCAGTATTTT TRBD2 TRBV24-1 . TRBJ2-3
CASSSHAGDSTGELFF TGTGCCAGCAGCTCCCACGCGGGGGATTCCACCGGGGAGCTGTTTTTT TRBD2 TRBV7-8 . TRBJ2-2
CASSIARGLMDQPQHF TGTGCCAGTAGTATAGCAAGGGGACTTATGGATCAGCCCCAGCATTTT . TRBV19 few TRBJ1-5
CANRRTALNYGYTF TGTGCCAACAGGAGGACAGCCCTAAACTATGGCTACACCTTC . TRBV28 . TRBJ1-2
CASSLPVGLALPQEQFF TGTGCCAGCAGCTTACCGGTAGGACTAGCCCTCCCCCAGGAGCAGTTCTTC TRBD2 TRBV13 . TRBJ2-1
CASSASLTGGYEQYF TGTGCCAGCAGCGCGAGTTTAACAGGGGGCTACGAGCAGTACTTC TRBD1 TRBV7-6 . TRBJ2-7
CASSLFVAGDNEQFF TGTGCCAGCAGCTTATTTGTAGCGGGGGATAATGAGCAGTTCTTC TRBD2 TRBV7-3 . TRBJ2-1
CASSYRGGGTTYEQYF TGTGCCAGCAGCTATCGCGGGGGGGGGACAACCTACGAGCAGTACTTC TRBD2 TRBV7-2 . TRBJ2-7
CASSAVAGSSYNEQFF TGTGCCAGCAGCGCGGTAGCGGGGAGCTCCTACAATGAGCAGTTCTTC TRBD2 TRBV7-3 . TRBJ2-1
CASSQGRSGVLGNEQFF TGTGCCAGCAGCCAAGGTCGGTCGGGGGTCCTAGGCAATGAGCAGTTCTTC . TRBV3-1/TRBV3-2 . TRBJ2-1
CASIPRHRDRGQETQYF TGTGCCAGCATCCCCCGGCACCGCGACAGGGGACAAGAGACCCAGTACTTC TRBD1 TRBV7-8 . TRBJ2-5
CASSMMTSGGSTDTQYF TGTGCCAGTAGTATGATGACTAGCGGGGGGAGCACAGATACGCAGTATTTT TRBD2 TRBV19 . TRBJ2-3
CASSRGTPSSYEQYF TGCGCCAGCAGCCGCGGGACCCCGAGCTCCTACGAGCAGTACTTC . TRBV4-3 once TRBJ2-7
CASSYKDRLNSPLHF TGTGCCAGCAGTTACAAAGACAGACTCAATTCACCCCTCCACTTT . TRBV6-5 . TRBJ1-6
CASSQQLAGGRDEQFF TGTGCCAGCAGCCAACAACTAGCGGGGGGGCGGGATGAGCAGTTCTTC TRBD2 TRBV4-2 . TRBJ2-1
CASSPPSGQTQETQYF TGTGCCAGCAGCCCGCCCTCTGGACAGACCCAAGAGACCCAGTACTTC . TRBV5-4 . TRBJ2-5
CASSPGLNYGYTF TGTGCCAGCAGCCCGGGACTCAACTATGGCTACACCTTC . TRBV5-6 once TRBJ1-2
CATSRERTGTTYEQYF TGTGCTACCAGCAGGGAGAGGACAGGGACCACCTACGAGCAGTACTTC TRBD1 TRBV15 . TRBJ2-7
CASSLSGGPNEQFF TGTGCCAGCAGCTTATCGGGGGGCCCGAATGAGCAGTTCTTC . TRBV11-3 . TRBJ2-1
CASSLNTGELFF TGCGCCAGCAGCCTAAACACCGGGGAGCTGTTTTTT . TRBV4-1 . TRBJ2-2
CATSDFGNEAFF TGTGCCACCAGTGATTTCGGGAATGAAGCTTTCTTT . TRBV24-1 . TRBJ1-1
CASMPPLRSGNQPQHF TGTGCCAGCATGCCCCCACTGAGATCGGGCAATCAGCCCCAGCATTTT . TRBV28 . TRBJ1-5
CAWSRGQNTEAFF TGTGCCTGGAGTCGTGGGCAGAACACTGAAGCTTTCTTT . TRBV30 . TRBJ1-1